This T cell receptor beta chain was retrieved from a study of early T cells in non-severe SARS-CoV-2 infection. Study details: RNA in bulk from unsorted whole blood was sequenced, and chains were unpaired. The study, taken as a whole, reports: Matching with VDJdb favored anti-spike CD8 responses (missing private and CD4 specificities).

V lost 4 bases and J lost 6, with 14 bases in between. Germline CDR1 is MNHEY and CDR2 is SMNVEV (reference sequence). The length of the CDR3 is 14 residues. As to this clonotype: What it binds is not known.

Each single cDNA molecule received a unique molecular identifier. MiXCR, applied by TCRdb to the 5' RACE reads, yields one record per CDR3 protein. Of more than 50,000 distinct CDR3 sequences in the sample, more than 13% were seen once. The TCR comes from an adult who was a healthcare worker with PCR-confirmed SARS-CoV-2 infection or an uninfected control (not recorded which). This sample comprised whole blood, obtained at baseline. The chain carries TRBV27 and TRBJ2-3, with D perhaps TRBD2 (6 bases). CDR3 protein: CASSSEVRGDTQYF. CDR3 DNA sequence: TGTGCCAGCAGTTCAGAAGTTCGGGGGGATACGCAGTATTTT.